The T cell receptor (beta chain) under discussion was sequenced for a study of neurological immune-mediated disorders. This clonotype was observed at least ten times. Indicated time point: longitudinal time-point 1 (baseline). TCRdb called the 5' RACE reads again in MiXCR, with one record for every CDR3 protein. The table records 60,000 to 90,000 distinct CDR3 sequences, 10% to 13% of them present only once. The CDR3 extends over 13 amino acids. Deletions cut 0 bases from V and 6 bases from J, with 9 bases between. The germline V gene encodes CDR1 DFQATT and CDR2 SNEGSKA (reference sequence). The sample was PBMCs. The chain joins TRBV20-1 to TRBJ1-5; D is unclear. The TCR was taken from a man aged 25-45 years in good health. This CDR3 reads CSARDQSGQPQHF. As DNA, the CDR3 is TGCAGTGCTAGAGATCAGTCCGGTCAGCCCCAGCATTTT.